The 23 T cell receptor beta chains presented below share a single source sample, sequenced in a study of T cell responses to AZD1222 COVID-19 vaccine. Sequencing used immunoSEQ multiplex PCR; TCRdb keeps in-frame clones, though not all of them. Among some 110,000 clones listed, roughly 93% were seen once. Sequences were derived from peripheral blood, sampled on day 0 of AZD1222 vaccination. The receptors come from an adult in good health.

The chain recombines TRBV5-1 with TRBJ2-2; D might be TRBD2 (6 bases). Trimming removed 7 bases at V and 4 bases at J, with 17 bases between. CDR3 length: 15 residues. The germline gives CDR1 SGHRS, CDR2 YFSETQ. The CDR3 DNA sequence: TGCGCCAGCGCCGCGATTAGCGGTTCCACCGGGGAGCTGTTTTTT. Protein: CASAAISGSTGELFF.

The rearrangement links TRBV9 to TRBJ1-1, with no clear D. The CDR3 covers 14 residues. V was shortened by 0 bases and J by 1 base, with 7 bases between the two germline ends. CDR1 SGDLS and CDR2 YYNGEE come from the germline V gene. This chain's CDR3 is CASSVVSENTEAFF. Here the CDR3 DNA reads TGTGCCAGCAGCGTAGTGTCGGAGAACACTGAAGCTTTCTTT.

The chain has TRBV28 and TRBJ2-5; TRBD1 matches at 9 bases. There are 14 residues in the CDR3. Per the germline V gene, CDR1 is MDHEN and CDR2 is SYDVKM. The V and J ends lost 6 bases and 4 bases, in that order; junction bases with no gene match: 6. The chain's CDR3 is CASRTTGGRETQYF. The CDR3 DNA reads TGTGCCAGCAGGACGACAGGGGGACGAGAGACCCAGTACTTC. The full variable domain, with the rest looked up from reference TRBV28 and TRBJ2-5, is DVKVTQSSRYLVKRTGEKVFLECVQDMDHENMFWYRQDPGLGLRLIYFSYDVKMKEKGDIPEGYSVSREKKERFSLILESASTNQTSMYLCASRTTGGRETQYFGPGTRLLVL.

This chain connects TRBV5-1 to TRBJ2-5, with 8 bases that match TRBD2. J lost 5 bases, V lost 0 bases, and 6 bases had no gene match. The CDR3 totals 15 residues. Germline CDR1 and CDR2: SGHRS and YFSETQ. This CDR3 is CASSLAWGLGETQYF. In DNA, the CDR3 is TGCGCCAGCAGCTTGGCCTGGGGACTAGGTGAGACCCAGTACTTC.

This rearrangement joins TRBV6-5 to TRBJ2-1, with 7 bases fitting TRBD2. V shed 2 bases, J shed 16 bases, and the junction held 11 bases outside the gene matches. The CDR3 runs to 13 residues. The germline CDR1 and CDR2 sequences are MNHEY and SVGAGI. The CDR3 reads CASSYPAQAGPFF. CDR3 nucleotide sequence: TGTGCCAGCAGTTACCCCGCCCAAGCGGGACCATTCTTC.

V and J are TRBV9 and TRBJ1-2; D unclear. Germline V CDR1 and CDR2: SGDLS, YYNGEE. This CDR3 has 16 residues. Trimming took 0 bases from V and 4 from J, leaving 16 bases between them. CDR3 DNA: TGTGCCAGCAGCGTAGTTCCTCAGCCGGAGATCTATGGCTACACCTTC. This gives the protein CASSVVPQPEIYGYTF.

The gene calls are TRBV4-1 and TRBJ2-2; D remains unclear. Germline V gene data show CDR1 as MGHRA and CDR2 as YSYEKL. V lost 1 base and J 3 bases, leaving 12 bases between the germline ends. The CDR3 consists of 16 residues. The CDR3 sequence is CASSQGPWTDTGELFF. In DNA form, the CDR3 reads TGCGCCAGCAGCCAAGGGCCATGGACGGACACCGGGGAGCTGTTTTTT.

This clone was picked up one time. The chain joins TRBV10-3 to TRBJ1-2; possibly TRBD1 for D (5 bases). The germline V gene has CDR1 ENHRY and CDR2 SYGVKD. Trimming took 5 bases from V and 6 from J, leaving 16 bases between them. This CDR3 has 14 amino acids. CDR3 sequence reads: CAISQGLGANGYTF. CDR3 DNA: TGTGCCATCAGTCAGGGCCTAGGGGCCAATGGCTACACCTTC.

The chain combines TRBV5-1 with TRBJ2-7; 10 nucleotides match TRBD1. CDR1 and CDR2 (germline): SGHRS, YFSETQ. The CDR3 sequence is 16 residues long. Trimming removed 3 bases from V and 1 base from J; junction bases left unmatched: 7. The CDR3 DNA follows: TGCGCCAGCAGCTACAACGCGGGACAGGGGTCCTACGAGCAGTACTTC. Translated: CASSYNAGQGSYEQYF. Together with reference TRBV5-1 and TRBJ2-7, the CDR3 gives the full variable domain: KAGVTQTPRYLIKTRGQQVTLSCSPISGHRSVSWYQQTPGQGLQFLFEYFSETQRNKGNFPGRFSGRQFSNSRSEMNVSTLELGDSALYLCASSYNAGQGSYEQYFGPGTRLTVT.

The chain is built from TRBV27 and TRBJ2-7; D gene ambiguous. In germline, CDR1 is MNHEY, CDR2 SMNVEV (reference sequence). The CDR3 is 12 amino acids. Trimming left V 3 bases short and J 3 bases short, with 6 bases between. The CDR3 coding sequence is TGTGCCAGCAGTTTCCATTTCTACGAGCAGTACTTC. Encoded protein: CASSFHFYEQYF.

This clone has just one count. The chain employs TRBV15 and TRBJ2-1; D unresolved. Germline CDR1 LNHNV, CDR2 YYDKDF (reference sequence). V dropped 0 bases and J dropped 6 bases, with 9 bases sitting between them. The CDR3 has 14 amino acids. DNA of the CDR3: TGTGCCACCAGCAGAGAGACGGAAACCAATGAGCAGTTCTTC. Its translation is CATSRETETNEQFF. Based on the CDR3 plus reference TRBV15 and TRBJ2-1, the full variable domain is DAMVIQNPRYQVTQFGKPVTLSCSQTLNHNVMYWYQQKSSQAPKLLFHYYDKDFNNEADTPDNFQSRRPNTSFCFLDIRSPGLGDTAMYLCATSRETETNEQFFGPGTRLTVL.

The CDR3 spells CSVGQGAGGYTF. DNA for the CDR3: TGCAGCGTTGGCCAGGGGGCGGGAGGCTACACCTTC. The chain has TRBV29-1 and TRBJ1-2; TRBD1 matches 8 bases. Trimming cost V 4 bases and J 8 bases; bases outside gene matches: 6. The germline V gene has CDR1 SQVTM and CDR2 ANQGSEA. The CDR3 contains 12 residues.

This chain uses TRBV11-2 with TRBJ2-1, with 10 bases matching TRBD1. Trimming cost V 5 bases and J 16 bases; bases outside gene matches: 8. This CDR3 has 12 amino acids. From germline, CDR1 is SGHAT and CDR2 FQNNGV. CDR3 protein: CASSRDRGLRFF. DNA for the CDR3: TGTGCCAGCAGCCGAGACAGGGGGCTTCGATTCTTC.

This sequence joins TRBV29-1 and TRBJ1-6; D remains ambiguous. Deletions cut 5 bases from V and 0 bases from J, with 8 bases between. This CDR3 contains 14 residues. Looked up from germline, CDR1 is SQVTM and CDR2 is ANQGSEA. CDR3: CSVKGDSYNSPLHF. CDR3 in DNA: TGCAGCGTTAAGGGCGACTCCTATAATTCACCCCTCCACTTT.

The chain joins TRBV6-4 to TRBJ2-1; D possibly corresponds to TRBD2 (5 bases). CDR1 is MRHNA and CDR2 is SNTAGT in the germline V gene. V was clipped by 4 bases and J by 5 bases, with 15 bases between them. The CDR3 covers 15 residues. DNA of the CDR3: TGTGCCAGCAGTGCGTCGGAGGAACCCAACAATGAGCAGTTCTTC. Residues: CASSASEEPNNEQFF.

Note on this clone: Other DNA sequences from this sample encode an identical CDR3 as well. The J gene is TRBJ1-2, the V gene TRBV28; D might be TRBD1 (5 bases). Between the trimmed V and J ends, which lost 2 bases and 4 bases, there was a span of 8 bases. Germline CDR1 and CDR2: MDHEN and SYDVKM. The CDR3 is 13 residues long. This CDR3 is CASSLTGGYGYTF. The CDR3 DNA sequence: TGTGCCAGCAGTTTAACAGGAGGCTATGGCTACACCTTC.

This clone was seen a single time. The J gene is TRBJ2-5, the V gene TRBV28; TRBD1 matches at 11 bases. Per the germline V gene, CDR1 is MDHEN and CDR2 is SYDVKM. Trimming removed 5 bases from V and 5 bases from J; junction bases left unmatched: 10. The CDR3 is 16 residues long. CDR3 in DNA: TGTGCCAGCAGTGCCTCCGGGACAGGGGGTCGGGAGACCCAGTACTTC. Its protein product is CASSASGTGGRETQYF. The full variable domain, rest sourced from reference TRBV28 and TRBJ2-5, is DVKVTQSSRYLVKRTGEKVFLECVQDMDHENMFWYRQDPGLGLRLIYFSYDVKMKEKGDIPEGYSVSREKKERFSLILESASTNQTSMYLCASSASGTGGRETQYFGPGTRLLVL.

V usage is TRBV6-6 and J usage is TRBJ2-3; D not resolved. Germline CDR1 MNHNY, CDR2 SVGAGI (reference sequence). V dropped 1 base and J dropped 3 bases, with 8 bases sitting between them. There are 14 residues in the CDR3. The CDR3 reads CASSYWGLTDTQYF. DNA for the CDR3: TGTGCCAGCAGTTACTGGGGTCTAACAGATACGCAGTATTTT.

This chain links TRBV28 with TRBJ1-6; 10 bases agree with TRBD1. Germline CDR1 reads MDHEN; CDR2 reads SYDVKM. CDR3 length: 16 residues. J lost 9 bases, V lost 5 bases, and 10 bases had no gene match. The CDR3 here is CASSSRTGGVLSPLHF. The CDR3 bases are TGTGCCAGCAGTAGCCGGACAGGGGGAGTTCTTTCACCCCTCCACTTT. The whole variable domain, filled in from reference TRBV28 and TRBJ1-6, reads DVKVTQSSRYLVKRTGEKVFLECVQDMDHENMFWYRQDPGLGLRLIYFSYDVKMKEKGDIPEGYSVSREKKERFSLILESASTNQTSMYLCASSSRTGGVLSPLHFGNGTRLTVT.

This rearrangement joins TRBV21-1 to TRBJ1-3. TRBV21-1 is noted as a pseudogene. The CDR3 covers 15 residues. The DNA of the CDR3 is TGTGCCAGCAGCAAAGCCGGGACGGCCGGAAACACCATATATTTT. Translation gives CASSKAGTAGNTIYF.

This chain links TRBV13 with TRBJ1-1; D not resolved. Germline V gene data show CDR1 as PRHDT and CDR2 as FYEKMQ (reference sequence). The V end lost 5 bases, the J end lost 3 bases, and 10 bases lay between the germline ends. This CDR3 spans 13 amino acids. CDR3 DNA: TGTGCCAGCAGCCCGAGACACCACACTGAAGCTTTCTTT. Its translation is CASSPRHHTEAFF.

The CDR3 region has the DNA TGTGCCAGCAGTCTTGGGGACAGGGGACTGGATCCCTACAATGAGCAGTTCTTC. The encoded protein is CASSLGDRGLDPYNEQFF. The V gene is TRBV7-6, the J gene TRBJ2-1; 10 bases map to TRBD1. The CDR3 spans 18 residues. The V segment lost 6 bases and the J segment 2 bases; nucleotides outside the gene matches: 13. Germline CDR1 SGHVS, CDR2 FNYEAQ.

The chain links TRBV19 to TRBJ1-5, with D unresolved. The length of the CDR3 is 16 residues. V was pared by 4 bases and J by 4 bases, with 17 bases between. Germline V CDR1 and CDR2: LNHDA, SQIVND (reference sequence). The CDR3 DNA is TGTGCCAGTAGTAGGATTATTGGGGTGGTGAATCAGCCCCAGCATTTT. Protein product: CASSRIIGVVNQPQHF.